This T cell receptor (beta chain) stems from a study of identical twins. In TCRdb, the 5' RACE reads were re-called with MiXCR into one record per CDR3 protein. The sample records 1.5 million to 2 million distinct CDR3 sequences, under 35% being singletons. Study-level points and caveats: These conclusions were based on statistical analysis (cross-sectional, not following the same donors). One should note that invariant MAIT and iNKT cells could partly confound zero-insertion analyses. Carriage of fewer insertions was seen in abundant cord blood beta clonotypes, whereas memory repertoires showed none.

This clonotype has just a few counts. No antigen is known for it. The sequence came from a newborn girl in good health. The specimen was cord blood.

The CDR3 region is CASSDLPLYEQYF. The DNA for the CDR3 is TGTGCCAGCAGTGACCTACCTCTCTACGAGCAGTACTTC. This chain connects TRBV2 to TRBJ2-7; D unclear. Germline CDR1 is SNHLY and CDR2 is FYNNEI. The CDR3 extends over 13 amino acids. V lost 3 bases and J 3 bases, leaving 9 bases between the germline ends. Based on the CDR3 plus reference TRBV2 and TRBJ2-7, the full variable domain is EPEVTQTPSHQVTQMGQEVILRCVPISNHLYFYWYRQILGQKVEFLVSFYNNEISEKSEIFDDQFSVERPDGSNFTLKIRSTKLEDSAMYFCASSDLPLYEQYFGPGTRLTVT.